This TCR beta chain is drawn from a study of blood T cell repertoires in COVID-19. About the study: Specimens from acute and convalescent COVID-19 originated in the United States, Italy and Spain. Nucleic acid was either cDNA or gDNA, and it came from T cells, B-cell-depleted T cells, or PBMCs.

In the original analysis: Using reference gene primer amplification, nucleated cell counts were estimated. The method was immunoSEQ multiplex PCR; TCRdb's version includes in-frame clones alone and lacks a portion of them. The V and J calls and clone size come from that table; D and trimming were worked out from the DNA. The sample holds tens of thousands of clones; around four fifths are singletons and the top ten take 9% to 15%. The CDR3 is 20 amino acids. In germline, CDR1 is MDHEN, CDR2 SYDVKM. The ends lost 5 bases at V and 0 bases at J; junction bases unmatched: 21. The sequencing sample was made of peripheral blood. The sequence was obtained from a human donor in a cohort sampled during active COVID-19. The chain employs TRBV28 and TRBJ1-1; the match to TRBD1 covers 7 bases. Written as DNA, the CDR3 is TGTGCCAGCAGTGATGTGGGTAAGATGTGGGGAACAGGGGTGAACACTGAAGCTTTCTTT. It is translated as CASSDVGKMWGTGVNTEAFF.